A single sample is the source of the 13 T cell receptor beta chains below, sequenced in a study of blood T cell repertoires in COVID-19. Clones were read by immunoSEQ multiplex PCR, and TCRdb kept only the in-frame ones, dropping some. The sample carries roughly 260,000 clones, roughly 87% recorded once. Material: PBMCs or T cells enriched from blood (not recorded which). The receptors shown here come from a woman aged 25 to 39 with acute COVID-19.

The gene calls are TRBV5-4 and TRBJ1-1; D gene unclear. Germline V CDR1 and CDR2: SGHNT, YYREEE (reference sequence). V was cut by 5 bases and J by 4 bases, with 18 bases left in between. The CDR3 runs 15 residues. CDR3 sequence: CASSYTDGGGTEAFF. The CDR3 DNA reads TGTGCCAGCAGTTACACGGACGGAGGAGGCACTGAAGCTTTCTTT.

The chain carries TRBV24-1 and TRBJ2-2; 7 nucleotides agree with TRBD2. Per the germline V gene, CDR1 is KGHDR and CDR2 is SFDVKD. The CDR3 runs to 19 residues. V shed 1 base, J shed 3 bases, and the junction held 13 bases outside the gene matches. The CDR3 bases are TGTGCCACCAGTGATTTAAAAGGCTCGGGAGGTTGGGACACCGGGGAGCTGTTTTTT. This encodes CATSDLKGSGGWDTGELFF.

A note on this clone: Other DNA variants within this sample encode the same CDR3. Written as DNA, the CDR3 is TGTGCCACCAGTGATGGACAGGGGTATGGCTACACCTTC. The encoded protein is CATSDGQGYGYTF. The V call is TRBV24-1, the J call TRBJ1-2, with 9 positions matching TRBD1. Trimming took 3 bases from V and 5 from J; bases not matched to a gene: 0. The CDR3 contains 13 residues. CDR1 is KGHDR, CDR2 SFDVKD, per germline.

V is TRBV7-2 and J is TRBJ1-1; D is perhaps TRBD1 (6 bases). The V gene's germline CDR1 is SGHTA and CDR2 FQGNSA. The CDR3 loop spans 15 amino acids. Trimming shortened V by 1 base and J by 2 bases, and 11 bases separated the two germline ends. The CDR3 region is CASSLVARGNTEAFF. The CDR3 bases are TGTGCCAGCAGCTTAGTTGCCAGGGGAAACACTGAAGCTTTCTTT. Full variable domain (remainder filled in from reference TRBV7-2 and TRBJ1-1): GAGVSQSPSNKVTEKGKDVELRCDPISGHTALYWYRQSLGQGLEFLIYFQGNSAPDKSGLPSDRFSAERTGGSVSTLTIQRTQQEDSAVYLCASSLVARGNTEAFFGQGTRLTVV.

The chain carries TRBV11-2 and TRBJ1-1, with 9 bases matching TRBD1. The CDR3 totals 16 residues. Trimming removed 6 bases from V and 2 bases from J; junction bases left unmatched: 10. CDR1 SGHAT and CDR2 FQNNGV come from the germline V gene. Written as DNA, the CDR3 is TGTGCCAGCAGTCCGGCGGGACAGGGATTAAACACTGAAGCTTTCTTT. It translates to CASSPAGQGLNTEAFF.

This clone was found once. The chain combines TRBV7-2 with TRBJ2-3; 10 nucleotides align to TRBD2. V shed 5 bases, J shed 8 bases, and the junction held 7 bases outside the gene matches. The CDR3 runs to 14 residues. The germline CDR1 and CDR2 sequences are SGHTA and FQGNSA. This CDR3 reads CASSLLAGAGTQYF. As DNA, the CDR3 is TGTGCCAGCAGCCTCCTAGCGGGGGCCGGTACGCAGTATTTT.

The CDR3 DNA follows: TGCAGCGGCCTCGAGGGGGGGGACATTCAGTACTTC. Amino acids: CSGLEGGDIQYF. The V call is TRBV29-1, the J call TRBJ2-4, with D maybe TRBD2 (7 bases). V was trimmed by 7 bases and J by 8 bases, leaving 15 bases between them. The CDR3 contains 12 residues. CDR1 and CDR2 from the germline V gene are SQVTM and ANQGSEA.

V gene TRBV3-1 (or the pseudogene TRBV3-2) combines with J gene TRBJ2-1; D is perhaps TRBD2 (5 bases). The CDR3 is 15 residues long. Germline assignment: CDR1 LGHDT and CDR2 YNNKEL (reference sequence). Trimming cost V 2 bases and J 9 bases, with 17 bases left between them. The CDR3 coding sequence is TGTGCCAGCAGCCAATTAGCAGCGGCTACAAGTGAGCAGTTCTTC. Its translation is CASSQLAAATSEQFF.

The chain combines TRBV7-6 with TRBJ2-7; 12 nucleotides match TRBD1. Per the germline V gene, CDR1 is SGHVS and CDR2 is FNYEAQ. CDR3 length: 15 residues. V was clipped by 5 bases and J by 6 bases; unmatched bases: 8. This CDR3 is CASSNPGQGASEQYF. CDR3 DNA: TGTGCCAGCAGCAACCCGGGACAGGGGGCGTCCGAGCAGTACTTC.

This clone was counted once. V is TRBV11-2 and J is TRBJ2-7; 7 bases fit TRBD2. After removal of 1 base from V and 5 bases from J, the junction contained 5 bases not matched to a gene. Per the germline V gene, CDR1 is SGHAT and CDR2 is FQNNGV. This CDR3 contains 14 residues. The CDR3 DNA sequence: TGTGCCAGCAGCTTAGGCGCGGGGGAGGACGAGCAGTACTTC. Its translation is CASSLGAGEDEQYF.

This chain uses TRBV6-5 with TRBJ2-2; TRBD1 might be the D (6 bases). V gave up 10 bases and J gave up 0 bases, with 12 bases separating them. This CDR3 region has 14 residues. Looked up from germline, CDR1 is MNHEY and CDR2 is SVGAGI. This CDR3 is CATIGQTNTGELFF. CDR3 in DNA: TGTGCCACCATAGGACAGACGAACACCGGGGAGCTGTTTTTT.

This CDR3 is CASRTGLEGTEAFF. The CDR3 DNA is TGTGCCAGCAGGACAGGACTAGAGGGGACTGAAGCTTTCTTT. This chain links TRBV2 with TRBJ1-1; D is perhaps TRBD1 (6 bases). The CDR3 is made up of 14 amino acids. V gave up 6 bases and J gave up 5 bases, with 16 bases separating them. From germline, CDR1 is SNHLY and CDR2 FYNNEI.

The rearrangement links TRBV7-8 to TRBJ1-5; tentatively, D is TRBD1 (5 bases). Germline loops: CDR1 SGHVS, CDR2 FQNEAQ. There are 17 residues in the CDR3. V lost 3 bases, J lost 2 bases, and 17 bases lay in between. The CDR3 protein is CASSFSQGLSGNQPQHF. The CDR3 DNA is TGTGCCAGCAGCTTTAGTCAGGGCCTGTCAGGCAATCAGCCCCAGCATTTT. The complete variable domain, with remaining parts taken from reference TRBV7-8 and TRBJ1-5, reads GAGVSQSPRYKVAKRGQDVALRCDPISGHVSLFWYQQALGQGPEFLTYFQNEAQLDKSGLPSDRFFAERPEGSVSTLKIQRTQQEDSAVYLCASSFSQGLSGNQPQHFGDGTRLSIL.